This T cell receptor (beta chain) was recovered during a study of human T cells and chemical hapten exposure. General study results and limits: There was a positive correlation between PT1 expanded TCR counts and patch test score. Following DPC sensitization, TCRs present above 1 in 1000 frequency showed no change.

This clonotype was counted a few times. Antigen unknown. The authors' processing: Samples contained a median of roughly 93,000 TCRs, with a range of roughly 23,224 to 700,000. TCRdb called the RACE reads again in MiXCR, with one record for every CDR3 protein. The authors' filters were not applied to this entry. This table has over 55,000 distinct CDR3 sequences, 11% appearing once. Time point: patch test 3, about 24 weeks after DPC sensitization. Specified treatment: therapeutic diphenylcyclopropenone sensitization with weekly scalp DPC. The length of the CDR3 is 14 residues. The source of this sequence is a woman in her 50s with alopecia areata. Some clones in this sample may be carry-over from other donors' samples. The chain joins TRBV21-1 to TRBJ1-2. TRBV21-1 has pseudogene status. The sequencing used whole blood, collected in connection with sensitization to the hapten diphenylcyclopropenone (DPC). This chain's CDR3 is CASSKESESYGYTF. CDR3 nucleotide sequence: TGTGCCAGCAGCAAAGAATCAGAGTCCTATGGCTACACCTTC.